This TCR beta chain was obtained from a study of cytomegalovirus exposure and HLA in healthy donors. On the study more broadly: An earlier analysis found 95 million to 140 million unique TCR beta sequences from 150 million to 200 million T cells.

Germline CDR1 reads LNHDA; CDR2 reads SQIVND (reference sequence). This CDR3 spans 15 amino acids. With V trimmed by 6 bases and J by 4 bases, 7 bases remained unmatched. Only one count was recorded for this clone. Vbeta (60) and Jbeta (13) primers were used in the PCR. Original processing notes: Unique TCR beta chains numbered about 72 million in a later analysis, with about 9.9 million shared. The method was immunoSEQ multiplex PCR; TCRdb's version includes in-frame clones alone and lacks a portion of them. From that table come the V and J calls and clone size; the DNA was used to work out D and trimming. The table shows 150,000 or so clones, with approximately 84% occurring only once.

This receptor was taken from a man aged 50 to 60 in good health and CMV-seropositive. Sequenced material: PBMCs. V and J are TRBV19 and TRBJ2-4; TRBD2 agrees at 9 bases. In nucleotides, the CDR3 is TGTGCCAGTAGCGGGCGGGAGGGCCTGAAAAACATTCAGTACTTC. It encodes CASSGREGLKNIQYF.